Listed here is a single T cell receptor (beta chain). This CDR3 is also generated by other DNA sequences in the sample. Authors' methods: Amplifying reference gene primers gave estimates of nucleated cell counts. Clones were read by immunoSEQ multiplex PCR, and TCRdb kept only the in-frame ones, dropping some. V, J and clone size derive from that table, while D and trimming were established from the DNA sequence. This table has over 300,000 clones, roughly 89% appearing once. This sample was taken from a study of blood T cell repertoires in COVID-19. At the level of the study: From T cells, B-cell-depleted T cells, or PBMCs came the material, which was cDNA or gDNA.

The germline gives CDR1 PRHDT, CDR2 FYEKMQ (reference sequence). The V and J ends lost 5 bases and 5 bases respectively, with 9 bases between them. This CDR3 has 12 residues. Material for sequencing was peripheral blood. V and J are TRBV13 and TRBJ2-5, with a possible D match to TRBD2 (5 bases). The clonotype originates from a man in his late teens or twenties with active or convalescent COVID-19. CDR3 residues: CASSPGWETQYF. The CDR3 nucleotides are TGTGCCAGCAGCCCGGGATGGGAGACCCAGTACTTC.